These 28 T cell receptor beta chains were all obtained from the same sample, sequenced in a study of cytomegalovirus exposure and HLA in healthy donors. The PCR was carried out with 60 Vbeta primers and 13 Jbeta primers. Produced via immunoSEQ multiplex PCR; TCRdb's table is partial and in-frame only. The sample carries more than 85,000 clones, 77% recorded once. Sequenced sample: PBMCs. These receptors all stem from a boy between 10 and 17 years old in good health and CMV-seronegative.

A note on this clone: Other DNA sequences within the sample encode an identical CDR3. The CDR3 coding sequence is TGTGCCTGGGGCCGACAGGGGAATTCACCCCTCCACTTT. Translated: CAWGRQGNSPLHF. The chain employs TRBV30 and TRBJ1-6; 8 bases map to TRBD1. This CDR3 spans 13 amino acids. J gave up 7 bases and V 5 bases, and 4 bases lay outside the gene matches. Germline V gene sequence: CDR1 GTSNPN, CDR2 SVGIG (reference sequence).

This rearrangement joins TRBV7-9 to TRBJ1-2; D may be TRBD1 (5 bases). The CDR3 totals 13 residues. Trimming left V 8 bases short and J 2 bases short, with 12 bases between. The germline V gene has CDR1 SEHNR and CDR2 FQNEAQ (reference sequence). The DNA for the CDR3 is TGTGCCAGCTCGGGGGGTTCAAACTATGGCTACACCTTC. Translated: CASSGGSNYGYTF.

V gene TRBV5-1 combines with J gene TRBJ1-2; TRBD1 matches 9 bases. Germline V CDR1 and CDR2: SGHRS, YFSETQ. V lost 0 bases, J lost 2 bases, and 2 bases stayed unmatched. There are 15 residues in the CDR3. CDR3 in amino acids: CASSLEGTGNYGYTF. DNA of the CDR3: TGCGCCAGCAGCTTGGAGGGGACAGGGAACTATGGCTACACCTTC.

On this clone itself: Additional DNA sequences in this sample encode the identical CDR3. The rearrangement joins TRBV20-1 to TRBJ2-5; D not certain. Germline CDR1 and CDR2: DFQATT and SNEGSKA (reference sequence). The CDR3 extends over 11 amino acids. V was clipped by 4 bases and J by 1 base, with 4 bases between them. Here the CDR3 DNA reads TGCAGTGCTACTTTCCAAGAGACCCAGTACTTC. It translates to CSATFQETQYF.

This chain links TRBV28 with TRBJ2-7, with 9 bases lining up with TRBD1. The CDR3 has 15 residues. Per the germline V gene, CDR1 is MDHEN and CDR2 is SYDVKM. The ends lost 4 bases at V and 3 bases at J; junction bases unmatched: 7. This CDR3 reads CASSWDRQGDYEQYF. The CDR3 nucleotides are TGTGCCAGCAGTTGGGATCGACAGGGGGACTACGAGCAGTACTTC.

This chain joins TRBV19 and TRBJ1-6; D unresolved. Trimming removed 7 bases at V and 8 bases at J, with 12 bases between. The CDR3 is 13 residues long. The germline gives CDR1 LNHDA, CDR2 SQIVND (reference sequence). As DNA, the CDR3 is TGTGCCAGTAACGTTAGTGTGGATTCACCCCTCCACTTT. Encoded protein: CASNVSVDSPLHF. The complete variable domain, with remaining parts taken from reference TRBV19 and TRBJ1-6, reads DGGITQSPKYLFRKEGQNVTLSCEQNLNHDAMYWYRQDPGQGLRLIYYSQIVNDFQKGDIAEGYSVSREKKESFPLTVTSAQKNPTAFYLCASNVSVDSPLHFGNGTRLTVT.

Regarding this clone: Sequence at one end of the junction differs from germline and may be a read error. The CDR3 DNA is TGCGCCAGCAGCTTGAACTCCCACGAGCAGTACTTC. Its translation is CASSLNSHEQYF. The J gene is TRBJ2-7, the V gene TRBV5-1; the D is unclear. The CDR3 length is 12 residues. Germline CDR1 is SGHRS and CDR2 is YFSETQ.

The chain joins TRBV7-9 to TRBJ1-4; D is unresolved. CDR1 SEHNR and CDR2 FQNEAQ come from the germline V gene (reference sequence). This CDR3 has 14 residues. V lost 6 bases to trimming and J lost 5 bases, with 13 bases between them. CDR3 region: CASREGGTNEKLFF. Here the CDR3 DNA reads TGTGCCAGCAGGGAGGGCGGCACAAATGAAAAACTGTTTTTT.

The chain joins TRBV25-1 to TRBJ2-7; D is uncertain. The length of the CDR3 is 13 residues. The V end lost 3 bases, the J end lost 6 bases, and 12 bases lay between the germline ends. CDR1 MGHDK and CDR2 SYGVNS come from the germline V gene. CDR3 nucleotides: TGTGCCAGCAGTGAGACTTTAACTCTCGAGCAGTACTTC. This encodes CASSETLTLEQYF.

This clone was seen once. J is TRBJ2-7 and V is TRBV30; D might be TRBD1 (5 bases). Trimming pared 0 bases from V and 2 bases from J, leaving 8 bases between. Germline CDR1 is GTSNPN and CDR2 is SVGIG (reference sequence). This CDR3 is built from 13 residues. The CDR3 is CAWSVRQTYEQYF. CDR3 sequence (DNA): TGTGCCTGGAGTGTACGACAGACCTACGAGCAGTACTTC.

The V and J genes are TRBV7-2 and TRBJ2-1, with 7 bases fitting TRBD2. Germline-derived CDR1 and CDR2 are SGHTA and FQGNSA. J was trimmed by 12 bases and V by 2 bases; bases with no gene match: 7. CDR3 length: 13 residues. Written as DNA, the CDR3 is TGTGCCAGCAGCTTAAATCGGGGAGGGCGGCAGTTCTTC. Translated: CASSLNRGGRQFF.

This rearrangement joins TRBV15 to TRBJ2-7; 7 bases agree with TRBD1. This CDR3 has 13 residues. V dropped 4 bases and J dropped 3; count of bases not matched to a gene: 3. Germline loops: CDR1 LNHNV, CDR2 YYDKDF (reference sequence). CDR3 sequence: CATSNRGSYEQYF. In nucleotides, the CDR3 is TGTGCCACCAGCAACAGGGGAAGCTACGAGCAGTACTTC.

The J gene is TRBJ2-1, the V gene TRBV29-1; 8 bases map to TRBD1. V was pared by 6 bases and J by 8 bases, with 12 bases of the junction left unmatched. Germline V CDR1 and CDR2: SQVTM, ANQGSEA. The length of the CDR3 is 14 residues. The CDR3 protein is CSVVKTGEKYEQFF. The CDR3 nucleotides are TGCAGCGTCGTAAAGACAGGGGAGAAGTATGAGCAGTTCTTC.

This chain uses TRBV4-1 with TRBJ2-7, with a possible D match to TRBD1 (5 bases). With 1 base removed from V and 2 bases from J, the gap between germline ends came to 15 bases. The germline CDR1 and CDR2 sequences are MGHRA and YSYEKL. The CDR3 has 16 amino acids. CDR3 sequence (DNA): TGCGCCAGCAGCCAAGGCTGGGCAGGGCAAACCTACGAGCAGTACTTC. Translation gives CASSQGWAGQTYEQYF.

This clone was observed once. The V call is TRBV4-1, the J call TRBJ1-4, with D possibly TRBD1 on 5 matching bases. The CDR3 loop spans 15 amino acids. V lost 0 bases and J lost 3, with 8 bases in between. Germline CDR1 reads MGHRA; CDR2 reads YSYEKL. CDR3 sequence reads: CASSQDRGANEKLFF. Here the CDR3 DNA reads TGCGCCAGCAGCCAAGATCGGGGGGCTAATGAAAAACTGTTTTTT.

CDR3 region: CSSLGGKDSDTEAFF. CDR3 coding DNA: TGCAGCTCCCTTGGGGGGAAGGATAGCGACACTGAAGCTTTCTTT. The V call is TRBV29-1, the J call TRBJ1-1, with TRBD1 as a possible D gene (5 bases). From germline, CDR1 is SQVTM and CDR2 ANQGSEA. The CDR3 has 15 residues. V was cut by 8 bases and J by 3 bases, with 22 bases left in between.

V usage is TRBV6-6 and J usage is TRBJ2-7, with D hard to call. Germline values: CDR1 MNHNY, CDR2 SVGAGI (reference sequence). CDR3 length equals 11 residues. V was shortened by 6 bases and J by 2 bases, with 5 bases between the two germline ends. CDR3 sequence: CASSVTYEQYF. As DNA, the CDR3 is TGTGCCAGCAGCGTTACCTACGAGCAGTACTTC.

CDR3 nucleotides: TGTGCCAGCAGTGAATATGATGCAGGGATGGCTTTCTTT. Translating gives CASSEYDAGMAFF. The chain has TRBV25-1 and TRBJ1-1; the D gene is possibly TRBD1 (5 bases). The CDR3 has 13 amino acids. V shed 0 bases and J shed 11 bases, with 13 bases lying between them. Germline V CDR1 and CDR2: MGHDK, SYGVNS.

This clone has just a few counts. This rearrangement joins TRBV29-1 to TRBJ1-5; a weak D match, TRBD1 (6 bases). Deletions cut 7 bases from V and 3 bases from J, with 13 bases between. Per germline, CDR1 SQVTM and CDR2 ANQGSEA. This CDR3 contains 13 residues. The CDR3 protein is CSAPGQFNQPQHF. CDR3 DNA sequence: TGCAGCGCCCCCGGACAGTTCAATCAGCCCCAGCATTTT. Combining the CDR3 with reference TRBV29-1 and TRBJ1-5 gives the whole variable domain SAVISQKPSRDICQRGTSLTIQCQVDSQVTMMFWYRQQPGQSLTLIATANQGSEATYESGFVIDKFPISRPNLTFSTLTVSNMSPEDSSIYLCSAPGQFNQPQHFGDGTRLSIL.

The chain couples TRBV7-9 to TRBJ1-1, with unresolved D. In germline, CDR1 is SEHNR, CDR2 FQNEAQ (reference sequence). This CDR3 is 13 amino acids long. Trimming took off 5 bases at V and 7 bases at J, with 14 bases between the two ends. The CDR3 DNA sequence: TGTGCCAGCAGCCCGGGTGAGAAACTTGAAGCTTTCTTT. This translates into CASSPGEKLEAFF.

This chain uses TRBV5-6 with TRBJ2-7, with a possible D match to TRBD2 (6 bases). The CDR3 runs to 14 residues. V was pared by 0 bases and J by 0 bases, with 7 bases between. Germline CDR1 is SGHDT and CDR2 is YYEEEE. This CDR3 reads CASSLGRVSYEQYF. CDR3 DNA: TGTGCCAGCAGCTTGGGGAGGGTCTCCTACGAGCAGTACTTC. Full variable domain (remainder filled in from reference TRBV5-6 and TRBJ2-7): DAGVTQSPTHLIKTRGQQVTLRCSPKSGHDTVSWYQQALGQGPQFIFQYYEEEERQRGNFPDRFSGHQFPNYSSELNVNALLLGDSALYLCASSLGRVSYEQYFGPGTRLTVT.

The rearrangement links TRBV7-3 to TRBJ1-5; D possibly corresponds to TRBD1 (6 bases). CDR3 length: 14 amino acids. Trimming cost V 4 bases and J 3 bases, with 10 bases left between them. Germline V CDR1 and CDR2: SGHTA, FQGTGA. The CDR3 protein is CASSSRDINQPQHF. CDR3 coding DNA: TGTGCCAGCAGCTCCCGGGACATCAATCAGCCCCAGCATTTT.

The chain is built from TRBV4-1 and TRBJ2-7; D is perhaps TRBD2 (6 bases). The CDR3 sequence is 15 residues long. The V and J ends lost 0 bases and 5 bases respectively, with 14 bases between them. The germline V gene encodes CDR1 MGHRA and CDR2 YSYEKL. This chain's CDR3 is CASSQDRGSGDEQYF. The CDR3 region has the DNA TGCGCCAGCAGCCAAGATCGGGGGTCCGGAGACGAGCAGTACTTC.

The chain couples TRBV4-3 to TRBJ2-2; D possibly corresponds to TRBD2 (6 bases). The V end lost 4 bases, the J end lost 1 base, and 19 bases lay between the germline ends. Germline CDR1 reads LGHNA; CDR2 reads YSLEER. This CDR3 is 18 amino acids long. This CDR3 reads CASSRTRPGLMNTGELFF. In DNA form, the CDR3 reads TGCGCCAGCAGCCGGACGCGTCCCGGACTAATGAACACCGGGGAGCTGTTTTTT.

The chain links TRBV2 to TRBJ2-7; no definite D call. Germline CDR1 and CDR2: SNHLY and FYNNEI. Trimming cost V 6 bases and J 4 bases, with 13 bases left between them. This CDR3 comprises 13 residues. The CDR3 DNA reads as TGTGCCAGCAGCGAACTCGATACTTACGAGCAGTACTTC. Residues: CASSELDTYEQYF.

The CDR3 here is CASSLGRGSSYNEQFF. The CDR3, as DNA: TGTGCCAGCAGCTTAGGGAGGGGAAGCTCCTACAATGAGCAGTTCTTC. The V call is TRBV5-8, the J call TRBJ2-1; the match to TRBD2 covers 7 bases. V shed 2 bases, J shed 0 bases, and the junction held 5 bases outside the gene matches. The germline V gene has CDR1 SGHTS and CDR2 YDEGEE. This CDR3 is built from 16 residues.

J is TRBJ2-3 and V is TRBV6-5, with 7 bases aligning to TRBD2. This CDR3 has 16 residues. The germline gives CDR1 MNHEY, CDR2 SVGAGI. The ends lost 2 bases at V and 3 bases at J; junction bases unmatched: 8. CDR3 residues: CASSYTRGSETDTQYF. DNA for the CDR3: TGTGCCAGCAGTTACACCCGCGGGAGTGAAACAGATACGCAGTATTTT.

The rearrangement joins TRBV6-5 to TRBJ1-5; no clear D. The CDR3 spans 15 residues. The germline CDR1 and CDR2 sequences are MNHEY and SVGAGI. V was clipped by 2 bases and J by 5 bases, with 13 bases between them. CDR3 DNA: TGTGCCAGCAGTTACACTAGAAGCGGTGATCAGCCCCAGCATTTT. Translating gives CASSYTRSGDQPQHF.